Here is one T cell receptor (beta chain) with its context. Its antigen is still unknown. The data derive from a study of blood T cells in healthy people across ages. Study conclusions and caveats: Significant beta diversity loss was already apparent by age 40, declining roughly linearly.

A second roughly 6 to 11 cycle PCR used barcoded and J-beta primers. TCRdb re-analysed the 5' RACE reads in MiXCR, keeping a single row per CDR3 protein. The sample shows around 2 million distinct CDR3 sequences, 30% to 40% of them seen only once. With V trimmed by 2 bases and J by 1 base, 10 bases remained unmatched. Germline V gives CDR1 SGHTA, CDR2 FQGNSA. This CDR3 contains 17 residues. The V gene is TRBV7-2, the J gene TRBJ2-5, with TRBD2 matching over 7 bases. This receptor was obtained from a human donor in good health. The material sequenced was blood. The CDR3 sequence is CASSLRPGTTPQETQYF. The CDR3 DNA reads as TGTGCCAGCAGCTTAAGGCCCGGGACTACTCCCCAAGAGACCCAGTACTTC. The entire variable domain, with the rest obtained from reference TRBV7-2 and TRBJ2-5, is as follows: GAGVSQSPSNKVTEKGKDVELRCDPISGHTALYWYRQSLGQGLEFLIYFQGNSAPDKSGLPSDRFSAERTGGSVSTLTIQRTQQEDSAVYLCASSLRPGTTPQETQYFGPGTRLLVL.